The 30 T cell receptor beta chains below were found in one sample sequenced in a study of immune evolution from preneoplasia to lung adenocarcinoma. The table came from immunoSEQ multiplex PCR; TCRdb's copy has only in-frame clones and leaves some out. The table includes 11,000 to 15,000 clones, 70% to 90% detected once. The source material was FFPE minimally invasive lung adenocarcinoma tissue. Receptors originate from a person between 65 and 79 years old with lung adenocarcinoma.

The chain uses TRBV9 and TRBJ2-7; TRBD1 is a possible D gene (5 bases). The germline V and J ends were trimmed by 5 bases and 8 bases, with 17 bases remaining between them. Looked up from germline, CDR1 is SGDLS and CDR2 is YYNGEE. This CDR3 region has 13 residues. The CDR3 coding sequence is TGTGCCAGCAGGTACCCTTCTACGGACAAGCAGTACTTC. Its protein is CASRYPSTDKQYF.

This clone was counted only a few times. Here the CDR3 reads CASSLQDTGELFF. CDR3 nucleotide sequence: TGTGCCAGCAGCTTACAGGACACCGGGGAGCTGTTTTTT. This chain joins TRBV7-6 and TRBJ2-2; unclear D gene. The CDR3 totals 13 residues. Germline-derived CDR1 and CDR2 are SGHVS and FNYEAQ. Trimming removed 2 bases from V and 3 bases from J, with 4 bases in between.

This sequence joins TRBV19 and TRBJ1-3; the D gene is possibly TRBD1 (6 bases). This CDR3 comprises 15 residues. The germline gives CDR1 LNHDA, CDR2 SQIVND (reference sequence). V dropped 3 bases and J dropped 4 bases, with 13 bases sitting between them. Written as DNA, the CDR3 is TGTGCCAGTAGTATCTCGGCACAGGGAGGAAACACCATATATTTT. It encodes CASSISAQGGNTIYF.

This clone counts as medium-sized. The genes are TRBV5-1 and TRBJ2-7; TRBD2 matches at 7 bases. Germline V lookup: CDR1 SGHRS, CDR2 YFSETQ. V was pared by 4 bases and J by 6 bases, with 7 bases of the junction left unmatched. There are 13 residues in the CDR3. CDR3 protein: CASSPRGESEQYF. The CDR3 region has the DNA TGCGCCAGCAGCCCACGGGGGGAGAGCGAGCAGTACTTC.

V and J are TRBV28 and TRBJ2-3, with 13 positions matching TRBD2. The V and J ends lost 8 bases and 1 base, in that order; junction bases with no gene match: 3. The V gene's germline CDR1 is MDHEN and CDR2 SYDVKM. This CDR3 is 15 amino acids long. The CDR3 reads CASRGTSGGTDTQYF. The CDR3 DNA is TGTGCCAGCCGCGGGACTAGCGGGGGCACAGATACGCAGTATTTT.

In the case of this clone: Other nucleotide sequences from this sample produce the same CDR3. V usage is TRBV28 and J usage is TRBJ2-3; no definite D call. The V end lost 8 bases, the J end lost 5 bases, and 5 bases lay between the germline ends. CDR3 length: 10 amino acids. The germline CDR1 and CDR2 sequences are MDHEN and SYDVKM. In DNA form, the CDR3 reads TGTGCCAGCTCGCTAGATACGCAGTATTTT. Its protein is CASSLDTQYF.

The chain recombines TRBV4-1 with TRBJ1-5, with no clear D. Trimming shortened V by 0 bases and J by 6 bases, and 6 bases separated the two germline ends. Germline CDR1 MGHRA, CDR2 YSYEKL. The CDR3 runs to 13 residues. In nucleotides, the CDR3 is TGCGCCAGCAGCCAAGAAATGGGTCAGCCCCAGCATTTT. It codes for CASSQEMGQPQHF.

This clone is medium-sized. The chain has TRBV15 and TRBJ1-2, with D possibly being TRBD1 (5 bases). Per the germline V gene, CDR1 is LNHNV and CDR2 is YYDKDF (reference sequence). Trimming shortened V by 0 bases and J by 5 bases, and 13 bases separated the two germline ends. The CDR3 sequence is 15 residues long. The CDR3 DNA sequence: TGTGCCACCAGCAGAGACGGTGGGGCTTTGTATGGCTACACCTTC. Amino acids: CATSRDGGALYGYTF.

This chain joins TRBV6-1 and TRBJ1-5; 7 bases fit TRBD1. Germline V CDR1 and CDR2: MNHNS, SASEGT. V gave up 5 bases and J gave up 1 base; unmatched junction bases: 5. The CDR3 extends over 15 amino acids. CDR3 in DNA: TGTGCCAGCAGTCTTCCGGGACAGAGCAATCAGCCCCAGCATTTT. Its translation is CASSLPGQSNQPQHF.

This sequence joins TRBV7-9 and TRBJ1-5, with unresolved D. Per the germline V gene, CDR1 is SEHNR and CDR2 is FQNEAQ (reference sequence). The CDR3 spans 15 residues. V lost 5 bases to trimming and J lost 6 bases, with 17 bases between them. CDR3 residues: CASSHTEPNAQPQHF. The CDR3 DNA is TGTGCCAGCAGCCACACAGAGCCCAATGCTCAGCCCCAGCATTTT.

The sample holds a few counts of this clone. The V gene is TRBV7-2, the J gene TRBJ1-1; unclear D gene. Germline-derived CDR1 and CDR2 are SGHTA and FQGNSA. CDR3 length equals 14 residues. V dropped 1 base and J dropped 2 bases, with 8 bases sitting between them. For the CDR3, the DNA is TGTGCCAGCAGCTTAGATTGGGGTAACACTGAAGCTTTCTTT. Protein product: CASSLDWGNTEAFF.

This clone was picked up a small number of times. This rearrangement joins TRBV27 to TRBJ2-7; tentative D call: TRBD1 (6 bases). The CDR3 is made up of 13 amino acids. V lost 6 bases and J lost 0, with 9 bases in between. Germline CDR1 is MNHEY and CDR2 is SMNVEV (reference sequence). The CDR3 region is CASSETGSYEQYF. DNA of the CDR3: TGTGCCAGCAGCGAGACAGGCTCCTACGAGCAGTACTTC.

The chain links TRBV11-2 to TRBJ2-7; D might be TRBD1 (5 bases). V lost 1 base to trimming and J lost 4 bases, with 11 bases between them. Germline CDR1 reads SGHAT; CDR2 reads FQNNGV. This CDR3 has 14 residues. CDR3 bases: TGTGCCAGCAGCTTAGTACAGGTTCCTTACGAGCAGTACTTC. Its protein product is CASSLVQVPYEQYF.

The rearrangement uses TRBV7-9 and TRBJ2-1, with 9 bases aligning to TRBD2. Germline V lookup: CDR1 SEHNR, CDR2 FQNEAQ (reference sequence). CDR3 length: 16 residues. Trimming cost V 5 bases and J 1 base; bases outside gene matches: 6. CDR3 sequence reads: CASSPLAGVSYNEQFF. DNA for the CDR3: TGTGCCAGCAGCCCCTTAGCGGGAGTGTCCTACAATGAGCAGTTCTTC. The full variable domain, completed using reference TRBV7-9 and TRBJ2-1, is DTGVSQNPRHKITKRGQNVTFRCDPISEHNRLYWYRQTLGQGPEFLTYFQNEAQLEKSRLLSDRFSAERPKGSFSTLEIQRTEQGDSAMYLCASSPLAGVSYNEQFFGPGTRLTVL.

V gene TRBV19 combines with J gene TRBJ2-7, with D unclear. The length of the CDR3 is 13 residues. The germline V gene encodes CDR1 LNHDA and CDR2 SQIVND (reference sequence). Trimming pared 3 bases from V and 0 bases from J, leaving 6 bases between. The CDR3 DNA reads as TGTGCCAGTAGTATTTCGACCTCCTACGAGCAGTACTTC. Amino acid sequence: CASSISTSYEQYF.

This sequence joins TRBV6-6 and TRBJ2-1, with 11 bases aligning to TRBD2. Germline V gene lookup returns CDR1 MNHNY and CDR2 SVGAGI (reference sequence). CDR3 size: 15 residues. V lost 4 bases and J lost 5; bases outside the gene matches: 4. The DNA for the CDR3 is TGTGCCAGCAGTTTAGCGGGGGGGCCCGACAATGAGCAGTTCTTC. Residues: CASSLAGGPDNEQFF.

This clone was seen a few times. In nucleotides, the CDR3 is TGTGCCAGTAGAAGACAGGAGGGAGGCAATCAGCCCCAGCATTTT. Its translation is CASRRQEGGNQPQHF. The gene calls are TRBV19 and TRBJ1-5; D possibly corresponds to TRBD1 (6 bases). This CDR3 is 15 amino acids long. V was cut by 6 bases and J by 2 bases, with 14 bases left in between. Germline V gene sequence: CDR1 LNHDA, CDR2 SQIVND (reference sequence).

The chain couples TRBV29-1 to TRBJ2-3; tentative D call: TRBD2 (5 bases). The CDR3 runs 14 residues. V dropped 8 bases and J dropped 2 bases, with 17 bases sitting between them. Germline V CDR1 and CDR2: SQVTM, ANQGSEA. CDR3 nucleotides: TGCAGCTCCCGGAGGTCACAGTTCACAGATACGCAGTATTTT. Protein product: CSSRRSQFTDTQYF.

This clone was seen a handful of times. The chain is built from TRBV5-1 and TRBJ1-2, with D perhaps matching TRBD1 (5 bases). The CDR3 sequence is 16 residues long. V was cut by 2 bases and J by 5 bases, with 19 bases left in between. Germline V lookup: CDR1 SGHRS, CDR2 YFSETQ. CDR3 protein: CASSLNSLGAGYGYTF. The CDR3 region has the DNA TGCGCCAGCAGCTTAAATTCACTGGGAGCAGGGTATGGCTACACCTTC.

The chain links TRBV6-6 to TRBJ2-7; a possible D gene is TRBD2 (6 bases). The CDR3 is made up of 14 amino acids. Trimming left V 5 bases short and J 1 base short, with 12 bases between. Germline CDR1 is MNHNY and CDR2 is SVGAGI (reference sequence). CDR3 coding DNA: TGTGCCAGCAGTCGACTAGTAGGGTCCTACGAGCAGTACTTC. The encoded protein is CASSRLVGSYEQYF.

The chain recombines TRBV7-9 with TRBJ2-7; D remains unclear. Per germline, CDR1 SEHNR and CDR2 FQNEAQ (reference sequence). Trimming stripped 5 bases from V and 5 bases from J, with 7 bases between. This CDR3 is 11 amino acids long. CDR3 region: CASSQQNEQYF. CDR3 bases: TGTGCCAGCAGCCAACAGAACGAGCAGTACTTC.

The CDR3 DNA sequence: TGTGCCAGCAGCACGGAGGGGGGCTATGGCTACACCTTC. Translated, it gives CASSTEGGYGYTF. V and J are TRBV5-6 and TRBJ1-2; D possibly corresponds to TRBD1 (6 bases). Germline V gene data show CDR1 as SGHDT and CDR2 as YYEEEE. CDR3 length: 13 residues. The V gene lost 4 bases and the J gene lost 4 bases, with 11 bases spanning the gap.

The chain is built from TRBV30 and TRBJ1-4; D remains unclear. This CDR3 is 14 amino acids long. The germline CDR1 and CDR2 sequences are GTSNPN and SVGIG (reference sequence). The V end lost 2 bases, the J end lost 5 bases, and 12 bases lay between the germline ends. CDR3 protein: CAWSSDGSNEKLFF. The DNA of the CDR3 is TGTGCCTGGAGTTCTGATGGCTCGAATGAAAAACTGTTTTTT. The whole variable domain, filled in from reference TRBV30 and TRBJ1-4, reads SQTIHQWPATLVQPVGSPLSLECTVEGTSNPNLYWYRQAAGRGLQLLFYSVGIGQISSEVPQNLSASRPQDRQFILSSKKLLLSDSGFYLCAWSSDGSNEKLFFGSGTQLSVL.

The chain couples TRBV18 to TRBJ2-1; the D gene is possibly TRBD2 (5 bases). Trimming removed 2 bases at V and 10 bases at J, with 12 bases between. CDR3 length: 13 amino acids. Germline V lookup: CDR1 KGHSH, CDR2 LQKENI. In DNA form, the CDR3 reads TGTGCCAGCTCACCAGGGAGCGACGGGGAGCAGTTCTTC. Its translation: CASSPGSDGEQFF. Drawing the rest from reference TRBV18 and TRBJ2-1, the complete variable domain is NAGVMQNPRHLVRRRGQEARLRCSPMKGHSHVYWYRQLPEEGLKFMVYLQKENIIDESGMPKERFSAEFPKEGPSILRIQQVVRGDSAAYFCASSPGSDGEQFFGPGTRLTVL.

The chain employs TRBV2 and TRBJ2-7; D ambiguous. The CDR3 is 13 amino acids. Germline V lookup: CDR1 SNHLY, CDR2 FYNNEI. V lost 7 bases to trimming and J lost 2 bases, with 12 bases between them. The CDR3 is CASNPQRAYEQYF. The CDR3 nucleotides are TGTGCCAGCAATCCCCAAAGAGCCTACGAGCAGTACTTC.

This clone showed up just a few times. The chain combines TRBV27 with TRBJ2-3, with D hard to call. The CDR3 spans 11 residues. Germline V gene data show CDR1 as MNHEY and CDR2 as SMNVEV (reference sequence). The V end lost 5 bases, the J end lost 2 bases, and 2 bases lay between the germline ends. The DNA of the CDR3 is TGTGCCAGCAGTGACACAGATACGCAGTATTTT. Its protein is CASSDTDTQYF.

Here the CDR3 DNA reads TGTGCCATCAGTGACGGTGGAGCTATGAACGAGCAGTACTTC. It encodes CAISDGGAMNEQYF. The chain carries TRBV10-3 and TRBJ2-7; D gene unclear. CDR1 and CDR2 from the germline V gene are ENHRY and SYGVKD. CDR3 length: 14 residues. Trimming shortened V by 3 bases and J by 5 bases, and 14 bases separated the two germline ends.

This chain joins TRBV30 and TRBJ1-1, with 8 nucleotides matching TRBD1. CDR1 and CDR2 from the germline V gene are GTSNPN and SVGIG (reference sequence). V shed 1 base and J 2 bases; nucleotides not matched to a gene: 3. This CDR3 is 14 amino acids long. The CDR3 nucleotides read TGTGCCTGGAGTGGGGCAGGGGGCAACACTGAAGCTTTCTTT. The encoded protein is CAWSGAGGNTEAFF. The entire variable domain, with the rest obtained from reference TRBV30 and TRBJ1-1, is as follows: SQTIHQWPATLVQPVGSPLSLECTVEGTSNPNLYWYRQAAGRGLQLLFYSVGIGQISSEVPQNLSASRPQDRQFILSSKKLLLSDSGFYLCAWSGAGGNTEAFFGQGTRLTVV.

The V gene is TRBV9, the J gene TRBJ1-5, with a tentative D call TRBD1 (6 bases). This CDR3 region has 14 residues. The V end lost 5 bases, the J end lost 4 bases, and 13 bases lay between the germline ends. Germline CDR1 reads SGDLS; CDR2 reads YYNGEE. The CDR3: CASSAGVPNQPQHF. CDR3 bases: TGTGCCAGCAGTGCAGGGGTACCGAATCAGCCCCAGCATTTT.

This chain connects TRBV28 to TRBJ1-1; 7 bases line up with TRBD1. The CDR3 loop spans 13 amino acids. CDR1 and CDR2 from the germline V gene are MDHEN and SYDVKM. V dropped 3 bases and J dropped 9; count of bases not matched to a gene: 7. CDR3: CASSLARGWKAFF. The DNA of the CDR3 is TGTGCCAGCAGTTTGGCCAGGGGGTGGAAAGCTTTCTTT.